These 13 T cell receptor beta chains came from one sample sequenced in a study of blood T cells in healthy people across ages. Through a sample-barcoded 5' primer and a J-beta primer mix, a second PCR was run for 7 to 11 cycles. TCRdb independently ran MiXCR on the 5' RACE reads; one entry per CDR3 protein. The data hold around 700,000 distinct CDR3 sequences, with 20% to 25% observed a single time. These data are also associated with another study on T cells of mothers and their children.

The source material was blood. The receptors were gathered from a boy aged 5 to 17 in good health.

The V gene is TRBV24-1, the J gene TRBJ2-1; D is possibly TRBD2 (5 bases). CDR3 length: 13 amino acids. Trimming took off 3 bases at V and 10 bases at J, with 12 bases between the two ends. Germline values: CDR1 KGHDR, CDR2 SFDVKD. The CDR3: CATSDRTWVEQFF. CDR3 nucleotide sequence: TGTGCCACCAGTGATCGGACTTGGGTGGAGCAGTTCTTC.

The chain uses TRBV6-5 and TRBJ2-4; D gene unclear. V was clipped by 5 bases and J by 7 bases, with 18 bases between them. Germline V gene lookup returns CDR1 MNHEY and CDR2 SVGAGI. The CDR3 consists of 15 residues. CDR3 protein: CASSTVGDYGNIQYF. Here the CDR3 DNA reads TGTGCCAGCAGTACGGTTGGGGATTATGGGAACATTCAGTACTTC.

This clonotype appeared once. The chain employs TRBV5-1 and TRBJ2-1; 9 bases are a match to TRBD1. The germline V gene has CDR1 SGHRS and CDR2 YFSETQ. The CDR3 is 13 amino acids. V gave up 0 bases and J gave up 15 bases; unmatched junction bases: 7. The CDR3 nucleotides read TGCGCCAGCAGCTTGGGGGGGACAGGGAACTGGTTCTTC. It translates to CASSLGGTGNWFF.

The chain combines TRBV7-2 with TRBJ2-1, with 12 bases aligning to TRBD2. The junction had 3 bases not matched to a gene; V was cut back by 5 bases and J by 7 bases. Germline assignment: CDR1 SGHTA and CDR2 FQGNSA. The CDR3 is 14 amino acids. In DNA form, the CDR3 reads TGTGCCAGCAGCGGACTAGCGGGATTGAATGAGCAGTTCTTC. Translated, it gives CASSGLAGLNEQFF.

The rearrangement links TRBV7-2 to TRBJ2-2; 10 nucleotides line up with TRBD2. CDR1 and CDR2 (germline): SGHTA, FQGNSA. V shed 4 bases, J shed 4 bases, and the junction held 6 bases outside the gene matches. The CDR3 sequence is 16 residues long. The CDR3 is CASSSSGGAPTGELFF. Written as DNA, the CDR3 is TGTGCCAGCAGCTCAAGCGGGGGGGCCCCCACCGGGGAGCTGTTTTTT.

The chain recombines TRBV5-1 with TRBJ2-5, with a tentative D call TRBD2 (6 bases). The CDR3 is 14 amino acids. Trimming removed 6 bases at V and 3 bases at J, with 15 bases between. CDR1 is SGHRS, CDR2 YFSETQ, per germline. The CDR3 DNA reads TGCGCCAGCACCAGGACGGGGGATAAAGAGACCCAGTACTTC. Its translation is CASTRTGDKETQYF.

V gene TRBV5-1 combines with J gene TRBJ2-3; 12 positions match TRBD1. Germline V CDR1 and CDR2: SGHRS, YFSETQ. There are 16 residues in the CDR3. The trim removed 4 bases at V and 6 bases at J, leaving 9 bases unmatched. The CDR3 sequence is CASSREGQGASDTQYF. DNA for the CDR3: TGCGCCAGCAGCCGAGAGGGACAGGGGGCAAGTGATACGCAGTATTTT.

This clonotype showed up just a few times. V is TRBV7-9 and J is TRBJ2-7; TRBD1 matches 10 bases. Germline loops: CDR1 SEHNR, CDR2 FQNEAQ (reference sequence). The CDR3 consists of 13 residues. V gave up 5 bases and J gave up 5 bases; unmatched junction bases: 3. The chain's CDR3 is CASSRGTGDEQYF. CDR3 sequence (DNA): TGTGCCAGCAGCCGCGGGACAGGGGACGAGCAGTACTTC.

Only a few counts were recorded for this clonotype. This chain uses TRBV10-3 with TRBJ2-5; 9 bases are shared with TRBD1. This CDR3 is 14 amino acids long. J gave up 3 bases and V 2 bases, and 1 base lay outside the gene matches. CDR1 and CDR2 from the germline V gene are ENHRY and SYGVKD. CDR3 coding DNA: TGTGCCATCAGTGAGAGGACAGGGGAAGAGACCCAGTACTTC. It is translated as CAISERTGEETQYF.

The chain recombines TRBV9 with TRBJ2-1; TRBD1 might be the D (5 bases). The germline V and J ends were trimmed by 0 bases and 0 bases, with 10 bases remaining between them. CDR1 is SGDLS and CDR2 is YYNGEE in the germline V gene. The CDR3 has 16 amino acids. The CDR3 reads CASSVVRASSYNEQFF. Here the CDR3 DNA reads TGTGCCAGCAGCGTAGTCAGGGCGAGCTCCTACAATGAGCAGTTCTTC.

The chain carries TRBV25-1 and TRBJ1-1; TRBD1 aligns across 9 bases. Germline trimming cut 1 base from V and 7 bases from J; bases unmatched to any gene: 7. Germline V CDR1 and CDR2: MGHDK, SYGVNS. The CDR3 is made up of 15 amino acids. In nucleotides, the CDR3 is TGTGCCAGCAGTGAATCGGGACAGGGAATGGGTGAAGCTTTCTTT. Amino acid sequence: CASSESGQGMGEAFF.

This clonotype occurred many times. The chain recombines TRBV20-1 with TRBJ2-1, with D possibly called TRBD1 or TRBD2 (5 bases each). The CDR3 is made up of 11 amino acids. Per germline, CDR1 DFQATT and CDR2 SNEGSKA (reference sequence). Deletions cut 6 bases from V and 9 bases from J, with 12 bases between. In nucleotides, the CDR3 is TGCAGTGCGGGACCCAGCGGTGAGCAGTTCTTC. Residues: CSAGPSGEQFF.

The V gene is TRBV6-5, the J gene TRBJ2-7; D is undetermined. CDR3 size: 16 residues. Germline V lookup: CDR1 MNHEY, CDR2 SVGAGI. Trimming removed 4 bases from V and 2 bases from J, with 18 bases in between. The CDR3 sequence: CASSSLLSGVTYEQYF. The CDR3 DNA reads TGTGCCAGCAGTTCTCTCTTGTCGGGCGTCACCTACGAGCAGTACTTC.